This T cell receptor beta chain emerged from a study of cytomegalovirus exposure and HLA in healthy donors. The sample holds a few counts of this clone. Antigen specificity is unknown. The primer mix had 60 Vbeta and 13 Jbeta primers. Only in-frame clones appear in the TCRdb table, and some are missing; sequencing was by immunoSEQ multiplex PCR. The sample shows some 69,000 clones, 65% to 85% of them seen only once. Study-wide results and limits: A later analysis reportedly found that, within productive TCRs, an Asian-associated ancestry cluster had fewer N-insertions than the mean observed across the roughly 690 donors.

Material for sequencing was PBMCs. This TCR came from a woman younger than 45 in good health and CMV-seronegative.

The DNA for the CDR3 is TGTGCCAGCAGTTGGACAGACCAAGAGACCCAGTACTTC. Its protein is CASSWTDQETQYF. The rearrangement links TRBV2 to TRBJ2-5, with D maybe TRBD1 (6 bases). The V end lost 5 bases, the J end lost 0 bases, and 7 bases lay between the germline ends. CDR1 SNHLY and CDR2 FYNNEI come from the germline V gene. This CDR3 is 13 amino acids long.